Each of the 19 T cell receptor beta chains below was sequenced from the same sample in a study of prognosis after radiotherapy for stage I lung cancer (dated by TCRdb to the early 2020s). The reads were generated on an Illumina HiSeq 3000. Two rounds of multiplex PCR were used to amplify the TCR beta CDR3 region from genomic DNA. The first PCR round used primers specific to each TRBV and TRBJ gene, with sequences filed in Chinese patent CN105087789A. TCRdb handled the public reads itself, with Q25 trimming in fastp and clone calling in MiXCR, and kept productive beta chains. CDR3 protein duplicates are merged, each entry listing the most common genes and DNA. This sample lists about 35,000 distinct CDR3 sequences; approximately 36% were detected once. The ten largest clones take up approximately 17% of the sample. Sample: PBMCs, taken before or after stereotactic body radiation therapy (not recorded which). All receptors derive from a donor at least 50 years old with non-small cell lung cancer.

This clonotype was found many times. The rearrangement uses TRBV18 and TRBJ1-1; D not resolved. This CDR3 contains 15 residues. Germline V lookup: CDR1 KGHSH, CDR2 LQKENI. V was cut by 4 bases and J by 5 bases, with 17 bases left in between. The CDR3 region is CASSLRTPPETEAFF. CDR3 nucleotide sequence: TGTGCCAGCTCACTTCGGACCCCTCCCGAGACTGAAGCTTTCTTT.

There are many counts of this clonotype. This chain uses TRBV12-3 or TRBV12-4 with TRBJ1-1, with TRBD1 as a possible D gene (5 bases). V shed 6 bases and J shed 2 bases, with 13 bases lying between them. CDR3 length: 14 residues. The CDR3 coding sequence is TGTGCCAGCAGCCTGACAGCAGCCAACACTGAAGCTTTCTTT. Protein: CASSLTAANTEAFF.

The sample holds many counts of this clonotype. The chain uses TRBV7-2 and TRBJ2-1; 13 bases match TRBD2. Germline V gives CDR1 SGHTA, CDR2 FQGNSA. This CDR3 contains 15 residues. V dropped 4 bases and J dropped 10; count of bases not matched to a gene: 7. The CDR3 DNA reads TGTGCCAGCAGCTCTATATTGGGACTAGCGGGAGAGCAGTTCTTC. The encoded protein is CASSSILGLAGEQFF.

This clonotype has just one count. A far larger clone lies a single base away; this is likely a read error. The chain's CDR3 is CASSYLGTGGGETQYF. In nucleotides, the CDR3 is TGTGCCAGCAGTTATCTTGGGACAGGGGGTGGGGAGACCCAGTACTTC. This chain links TRBV6-9 with TRBJ2-5, with 11 positions matching TRBD1. The germline V gene has CDR1 MNHGY and CDR2 SVAAGI. The V and J ends lost 2 bases and 5 bases, in that order; junction bases with no gene match: 7. The CDR3 covers 16 residues.

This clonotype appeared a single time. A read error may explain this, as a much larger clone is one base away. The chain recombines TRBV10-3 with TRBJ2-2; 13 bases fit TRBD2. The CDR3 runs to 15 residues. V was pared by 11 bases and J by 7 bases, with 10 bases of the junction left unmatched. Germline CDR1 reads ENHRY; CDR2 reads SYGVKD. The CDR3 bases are TGTGCCGTACACGGGACTAGCGGGATTGTCGGGGAGCTGTTTTTT. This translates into CAVHGTSGIVGELFF.

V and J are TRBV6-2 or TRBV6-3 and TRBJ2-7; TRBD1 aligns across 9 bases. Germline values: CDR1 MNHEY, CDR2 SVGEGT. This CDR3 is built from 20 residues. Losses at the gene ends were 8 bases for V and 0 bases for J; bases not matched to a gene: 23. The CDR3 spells CASLLPVGTGNGISSYEQYF. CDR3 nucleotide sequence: TGTGCCAGCTTGCTCCCCGTAGGGACAGGGAACGGGATTAGCTCCTACGAGCAGTACTTC.

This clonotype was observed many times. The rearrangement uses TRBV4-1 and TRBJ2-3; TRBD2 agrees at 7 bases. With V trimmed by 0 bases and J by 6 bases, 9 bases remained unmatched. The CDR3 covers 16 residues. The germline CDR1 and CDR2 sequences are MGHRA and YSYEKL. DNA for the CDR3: TGCGCCAGCAGCCAAGAACCTAGCGGAGTCGGTGATACGCAGTATTTT. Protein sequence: CASSQEPSGVGDTQYF.

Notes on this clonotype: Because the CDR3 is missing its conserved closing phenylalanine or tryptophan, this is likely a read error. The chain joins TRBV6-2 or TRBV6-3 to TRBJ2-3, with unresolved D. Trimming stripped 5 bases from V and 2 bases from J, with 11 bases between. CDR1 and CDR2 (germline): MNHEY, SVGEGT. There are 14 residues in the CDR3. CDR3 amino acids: CASSALFITDTQYL. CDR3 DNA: TGTGCCAGCAGTGCGCTCTTTATCACAGATACGCAGTATCTT.

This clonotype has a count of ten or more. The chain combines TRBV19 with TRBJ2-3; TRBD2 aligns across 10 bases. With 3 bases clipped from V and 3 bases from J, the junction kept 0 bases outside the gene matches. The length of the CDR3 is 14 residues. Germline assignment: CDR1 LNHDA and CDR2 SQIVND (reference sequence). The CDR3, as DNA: TGTGCCAGTAGTATTAGCGGGGGGACAGATACGCAGTATTTT. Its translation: CASSISGGTDTQYF. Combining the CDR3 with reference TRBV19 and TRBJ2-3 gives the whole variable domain DGGITQSPKYLFRKEGQNVTLSCEQNLNHDAMYWYRQDPGQGLRLIYYSQIVNDFQKGDIAEGYSVSREKKESFPLTVTSAQKNPTAFYLCASSISGGTDTQYFGPGTRLTVL.

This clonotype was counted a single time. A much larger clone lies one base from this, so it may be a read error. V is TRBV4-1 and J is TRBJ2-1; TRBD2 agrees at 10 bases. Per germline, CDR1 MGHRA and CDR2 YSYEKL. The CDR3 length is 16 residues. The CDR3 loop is CASSQGVSGGRNDQFF. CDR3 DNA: TGCGCCAGCAGCCAAGGGGTTAGCGGGGGGCGGAATGATCAGTTCTTC.

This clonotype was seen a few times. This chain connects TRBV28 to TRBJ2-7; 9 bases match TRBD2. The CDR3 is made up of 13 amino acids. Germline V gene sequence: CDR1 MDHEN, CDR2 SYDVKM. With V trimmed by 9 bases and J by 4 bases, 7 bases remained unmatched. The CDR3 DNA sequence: TGTGCCAGGGGGGGGCTAGCGGGATACGAGCAGTACTTC. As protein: CARGGLAGYEQYF.

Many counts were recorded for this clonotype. The DNA for the CDR3 is TGCGCCAGCAGCCAAGGGGTTAGCGGGGGGCGGAATGAGCAGTTCTTC. This translates into CASSQGVSGGRNEQFF. The rearrangement uses TRBV4-1 and TRBJ2-1; 10 nucleotides align to TRBD2. The CDR3 loop spans 16 amino acids. The germline V gene encodes CDR1 MGHRA and CDR2 YSYEKL. Trimming removed 1 base from V and 7 bases from J; junction bases left unmatched: 7.

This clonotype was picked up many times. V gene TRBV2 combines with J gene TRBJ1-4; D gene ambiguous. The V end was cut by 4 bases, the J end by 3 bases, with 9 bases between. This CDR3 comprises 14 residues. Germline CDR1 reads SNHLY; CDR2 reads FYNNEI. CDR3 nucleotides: TGTGCCAGCAGTGGGGCGGGCTCTAATGAAAAACTGTTTTTT. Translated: CASSGAGSNEKLFF.

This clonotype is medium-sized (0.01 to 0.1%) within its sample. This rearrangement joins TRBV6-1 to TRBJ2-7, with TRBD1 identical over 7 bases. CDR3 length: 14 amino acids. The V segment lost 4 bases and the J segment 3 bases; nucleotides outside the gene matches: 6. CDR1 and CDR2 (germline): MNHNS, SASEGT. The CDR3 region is CASSGRGQLYEQYF. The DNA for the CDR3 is TGTGCCAGCAGTGGAAGGGGACAGCTCTACGAGCAGTACTTC.

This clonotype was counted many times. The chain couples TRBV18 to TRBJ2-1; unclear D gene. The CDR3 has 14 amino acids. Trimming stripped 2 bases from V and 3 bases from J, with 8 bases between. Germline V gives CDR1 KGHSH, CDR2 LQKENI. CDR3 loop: CASSPKQNYNEQFF. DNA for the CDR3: TGTGCCAGCTCACCAAAGCAGAACTACAATGAGCAGTTCTTC. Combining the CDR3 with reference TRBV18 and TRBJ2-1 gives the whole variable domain NAGVMQNPRHLVRRRGQEARLRCSPMKGHSHVYWYRQLPEEGLKFMVYLQKENIIDESGMPKERFSAEFPKEGPSILRIQQVVRGDSAAYFCASSPKQNYNEQFFGPGTRLTVL.

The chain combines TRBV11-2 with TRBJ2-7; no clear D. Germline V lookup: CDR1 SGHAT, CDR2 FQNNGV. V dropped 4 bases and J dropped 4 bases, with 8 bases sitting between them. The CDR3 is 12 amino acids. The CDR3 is CASSWWAYEQYF. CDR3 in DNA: TGTGCCAGCAGCTGGTGGGCTTACGAGCAGTACTTC.

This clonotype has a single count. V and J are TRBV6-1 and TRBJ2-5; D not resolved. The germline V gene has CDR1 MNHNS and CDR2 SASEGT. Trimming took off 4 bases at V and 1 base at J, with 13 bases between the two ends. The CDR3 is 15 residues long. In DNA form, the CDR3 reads TGTGCCAGCAGTGGCGTTCGTTGGGTCCAAGAGACCCAGTACTTC. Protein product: CASSGVRWVQETQYF.

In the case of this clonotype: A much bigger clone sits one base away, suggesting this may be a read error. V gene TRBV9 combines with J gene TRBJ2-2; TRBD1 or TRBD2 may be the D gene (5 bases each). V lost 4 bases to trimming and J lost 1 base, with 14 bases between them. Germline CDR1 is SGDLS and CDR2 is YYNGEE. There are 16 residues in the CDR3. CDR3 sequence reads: CASSTTGTGNTGELFF. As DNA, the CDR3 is TGTGCCAGCAGCACCACCGGGACGGGGAACACCGGGGAGCTGTTTTTT.

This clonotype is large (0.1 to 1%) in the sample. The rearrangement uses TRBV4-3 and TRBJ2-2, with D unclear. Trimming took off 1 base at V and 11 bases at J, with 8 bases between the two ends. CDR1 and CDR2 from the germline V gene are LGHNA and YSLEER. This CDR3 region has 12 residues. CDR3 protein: CASSQGMSELFF. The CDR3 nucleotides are TGCGCCAGCAGCCAAGGGATGTCAGAGCTGTTTTTT.